This record looks at one T cell receptor (beta chain) sequence and its context. The antigen is undetermined. TCRdb re-called the reads with MiXCR, one entry per CDR3 protein. The sample lists about 830,000 distinct CDR3 sequences; over 25% were seen once. The sample originates from a study of T cell repertoires in cytomegalovirus infection. For the study at large: Public TCR beta signatures indicated both CMV infection and matching HLA type.

The material sequenced was cultured CD8+ T cells from PBMCs, taken from culture after CMV antigen stimulation. The sequence was obtained from a human donor in good health (CMV status not recorded). Some clones in this sample may be carry-over from other donors' samples.

Written as DNA, the CDR3 is TGCGCCAGCAGTGAGTTCGGGGGAAGTACTGAAGCTTTCTTT. Amino acid sequence: CASSEFGGSTEAFF. The rearrangement links TRBV10-1 to TRBJ1-1; possible D gene TRBD1, 5 bases. In germline, CDR1 is WNHNN, CDR2 SYGVQD (reference sequence). The CDR3 spans 14 residues. Trimming removed 1 base from V and 5 bases from J, with 11 bases in between.